The 11 T cell receptor beta chains in this list originate from one sample, sequenced in a study of regulatory T cells in long-lasting Graves disease. Time point reported: persistent/refractory GD, antithyroid drugs over 5 years with positive TRAb. There was RNA extracted from PBMCs, and the TCR library was made from it. With iRepertoire HTBI primers and Arm-PCR of CDR3 regions, TCR beta libraries were built. TCRdb re-called the multiplex PCR reads through MiXCR, storing one row per CDR3 protein. Of 400,000 to 450,000 distinct CDR3 sequences detected, roughly a quarter appear once; the ten largest clones hold approximately 28%. The material was peripheral blood mononuclear cells (PBMCs), obtained when the disease was refractory, from a patient treated with antithyroid drugs. All receptors derive from a female donor with Graves disease.

This chain joins TRBV2 and TRBJ1-5; tentatively, D is TRBD1 (5 bases). CDR3 length: 15 amino acids. CDR1 and CDR2 from the germline V gene are SNHLY and FYNNEI. Trimming shortened V by 3 bases and J by 1 base, and 10 bases separated the two germline ends. CDR3 amino acids: CASSEGRQSNQPQHF. For the CDR3, the DNA is TGTGCCAGCAGTGAGGGTAGACAGAGCAATCAGCCCCAGCATTTT.

This clonotype has more than one count but fewer than ten. The chain couples TRBV18 to TRBJ1-1; 8 bases are shared with TRBD1. Germline V gene data show CDR1 as KGHSH and CDR2 as LQKENI. This CDR3 is 13 amino acids long. After removal of 1 base from V and 11 bases from J, the junction contained 6 bases not matched to a gene. CDR3 sequence reads: CASSPRTGLDAFF. The CDR3 DNA follows: TGTGCCAGCTCACCACGGACAGGGCTTGACGCTTTCTTT.

This clonotype was counted many times. The chain uses TRBV6-1 and TRBJ1-5; D is perhaps TRBD1 (5 bases). Germline loops: CDR1 MNHNS, CDR2 SASEGT. The CDR3 contains 15 residues. Deletions cut 1 base from V and 3 bases from J, with 10 bases between. The CDR3, as DNA: TGTGCCAGCAGTGAAGGAGGGGTAGACAATCAGCCCCAGCATTTT. As protein: CASSEGGVDNQPQHF.

The chain carries TRBV20-1 and TRBJ2-7; 8 bases are a match to TRBD1. Germline loops: CDR1 DFQATT, CDR2 SNEGSKA (reference sequence). The CDR3 totals 16 residues. Germline trimming cut 3 bases from V and 5 bases from J; bases unmatched to any gene: 15. The CDR3 DNA reads TGCAGTGCTAGGACCCGGGACAGGTTAAATTTCGACGAGCAGTACTTC. Translated: CSARTRDRLNFDEQYF.

V and J are TRBV6-5 and TRBJ2-3; 11 positions match TRBD2. CDR1 MNHEY and CDR2 SVGAGI come from the germline V gene. The V and J ends lost 2 bases and 3 bases, in that order; junction bases with no gene match: 4. This CDR3 spans 16 amino acids. Here the CDR3 reads CASSYRGLAATDTQYF. The CDR3 DNA is TGTGCCAGCAGTTACAGGGGACTAGCGGCAACAGATACGCAGTATTTT.

The CDR3, as DNA: TGTGCCAGCCCGGGACAGGGAGTCTACACTGAAGCTTTCTTT. Protein: CASPGQGVYTEAFF. V usage is TRBV13 and J usage is TRBJ1-1, with 9 bases matching TRBD1. CDR3 length: 14 residues. Looked up from germline, CDR1 is PRHDT and CDR2 is FYEKMQ (reference sequence). Losses at the gene ends were 8 bases for V and 3 bases for J; bases not matched to a gene: 7.

This clonotype was recorded a few times. The chain uses TRBV29-1 and TRBJ2-7, with 15 bases identical to TRBD2. The CDR3 has 15 residues. V lost 5 bases and J lost 6; bases outside the gene matches: 8. From germline, CDR1 is SQVTM and CDR2 ANQGSEA. The chain's CDR3 is CSVRTSGRASGEQYF. The CDR3 DNA sequence: TGCAGCGTTAGGACTAGCGGGAGGGCATCTGGCGAGCAGTACTTC.

The gene calls are TRBV29-1 and TRBJ2-3, with a possible D match to TRBD2 (6 bases). Trimming took off 7 bases at V and 8 bases at J, with 16 bases between the two ends. The CDR3 extends over 12 amino acids. Germline V gene lookup returns CDR1 SQVTM and CDR2 ANQGSEA. CDR3 nucleotides: TGCAGCGAGGGGCCTGCCGGGAGTACGCAGTATTTT. Its protein product is CSEGPAGSTQYF.

The rearrangement links TRBV20-1 to TRBJ2-7, with D unclear. The V end was cut by 0 bases, the J end by 1 base, with 10 bases between. CDR1 is DFQATT and CDR2 is SNEGSKA in the germline V gene (reference sequence). The CDR3 loop spans 14 amino acids. CDR3 protein: CSARDQIYSYEQYF. CDR3 nucleotides: TGCAGTGCTAGAGATCAAATCTATTCCTACGAGCAGTACTTC.

This chain joins TRBV30 and TRBJ1-5, with 7 bases fitting TRBD1. V was clipped by 2 bases and J by 2 bases; unmatched bases: 6. The CDR3 extends over 15 amino acids. Germline CDR1 GTSNPN, CDR2 SVGIG (reference sequence). The CDR3 bases are TGTGCCTGGAGTATCCTTGGGACAGGCAATCAGCCCCAGCATTTT. Its protein product is CAWSILGTGNQPQHF. Filled out from reference TRBV30 and TRBJ1-5, the complete variable domain reads SQTIHQWPATLVQPVGSPLSLECTVEGTSNPNLYWYRQAAGRGLQLLFYSVGIGQISSEVPQNLSASRPQDRQFILSSKKLLLSDSGFYLCAWSILGTGNQPQHFGDGTRLSIL.

This chain joins TRBV2 and TRBJ2-6, with TRBD1 identical over 7 bases. The junction had 6 bases not matched to a gene; V was cut back by 11 bases and J by 2 bases. CDR3 size: 14 residues. Germline CDR1 is SNHLY and CDR2 is FYNNEI. The CDR3 sequence is CAREGGPGANVLTF. The DNA for the CDR3 is TGTGCCCGCGAAGGGGGCCCTGGGGCCAACGTCCTGACTTTC.